The 12 T cell receptor beta chains below all came from one sample that was sequenced in a study of Ad26.COV2.S vaccination and SARS-CoV-2 variants. Treatment specified: about 20 received Ad26.COV2.S at low or high dose, single or two shots; a few received placebo; per-sample allocation not given. All samples were drawn on day 63, counting from the first vaccine or placebo injection. Libraries were prepared by immunoSEQ multiplex PCR; TCRdb keeps only in-frame clonotypes and omits some of them. The sample has some 640,000 clones, around 90% seen once; the top ten hold approximately 1.5%. The specimen was peripheral blood, collected in a trial of Ad26.COV2.S vaccine versus placebo. Receptors originate from a person between 18 and 65 years old who received the Ad26.COV2.S COVID-19 vaccine or a placebo.

This sequence joins TRBV30 and TRBJ2-1; 10 bases fit TRBD1. The CDR3 loop spans 15 amino acids. Per germline, CDR1 GTSNPN and CDR2 SVGIG (reference sequence). Germline trimming cut 3 bases from V and 4 bases from J; bases unmatched to any gene: 6. CDR3 DNA: TGTGCCTGGAGGACCCGGGACAGGGGTTACAATGAGCAGTTCTTC. As protein: CAWRTRDRGYNEQFF.

J is TRBJ1-4 and V is TRBV5-1, with 9 bases that match TRBD1. CDR1 and CDR2 (germline): SGHRS, YFSETQ. The CDR3 consists of 14 residues. The ends lost 1 base at V and 8 bases at J; junction bases unmatched: 3. Written as DNA, the CDR3 is TGCGCCAGCAGCTTGAGCGGACAGGGGGAAAAACTGTTTTTT. This translates into CASSLSGQGEKLFF.

The DNA for the CDR3 is TGTGCCAGCAGTATGGGGGGACCCAATAATTCACCCCTCCACTTT. It is translated as CASSMGGPNNSPLHF. This chain joins TRBV6-5 and TRBJ1-6; D is perhaps TRBD1 (5 bases). The CDR3 is 15 residues long. Trimming pared 5 bases from V and 5 bases from J, leaving 13 bases between. CDR1 and CDR2 from the germline V gene are MNHEY and SVGAGI.

This clone was observed once. The rearrangement uses TRBV6-5 and TRBJ1-1; the match to TRBD1 covers 8 bases. V dropped 6 bases and J dropped 3; count of bases not matched to a gene: 3. Germline V gives CDR1 MNHEY, CDR2 SVGAGI. The CDR3 is made up of 13 amino acids. The CDR3 bases are TGTGCCAGCAGGGACAGGGCCGACACTGAAGCTTTCTTT. The encoded protein is CASRDRADTEAFF.

The CDR3 reads CASSLEGYYQPQHF. In nucleotides, the CDR3 is TGTGCCAGCAGCTTAGAGGGGTACTATCAGCCCCAGCATTTT. This rearrangement joins TRBV7-9 to TRBJ1-5, with TRBD1 as a possible D gene (5 bases). This CDR3 spans 14 amino acids. CDR1 and CDR2 from the germline V gene are SEHNR and FQNEAQ (reference sequence). Trimming shortened V by 1 base and J by 5 bases, and 9 bases separated the two germline ends.

The chain employs TRBV18 and TRBJ1-2; 7 bases fit TRBD1. The V segment lost 2 bases and the J segment 5 bases; nucleotides outside the gene matches: 2. The CDR3 totals 13 residues. CDR1 and CDR2 from the germline V gene are KGHSH and LQKENI. The CDR3 DNA reads as TGTGCCAGCTCACCAGGGACAGAATATGGCTACACCTTC. Amino acid sequence: CASSPGTEYGYTF.

This clone has a count of ten or more. The chain has TRBV7-3 and TRBJ2-3; 16 bases fit TRBD2. The CDR3 is made up of 17 amino acids. Germline V lookup: CDR1 SGHTA, CDR2 FQGTGA. V lost 5 bases and J lost 9; bases outside the gene matches: 11. CDR3 in amino acids: CASSGPGTSGGAWTQYF. The DNA for the CDR3 is TGTGCCAGCAGCGGTCCCGGGACTAGCGGGGGGGCGTGGACGCAGTATTTT.

The DNA of the CDR3 is TGCAGCGTCGATAACAGGGCCGACTACAATGAGCAGTTCTTC. Translated: CSVDNRADYNEQFF. This chain connects TRBV29-1 to TRBJ2-1, with D perhaps TRBD1 (6 bases). The CDR3 extends over 14 amino acids. Deletions cut 6 bases from V and 3 bases from J, with 15 bases between. In germline, CDR1 is SQVTM, CDR2 ANQGSEA.

This rearrangement joins TRBV7-2 to TRBJ2-5; D may be TRBD1 (7 bases). Trimming pared 5 bases from V and 4 bases from J, leaving 17 bases between. The CDR3 runs 15 residues. Per germline, CDR1 SGHTA and CDR2 FQGNSA. CDR3 amino acids: CASSIWRGPGETQYF. The CDR3 bases are TGTGCCAGCAGCATCTGGAGGGGGCCGGGAGAGACCCAGTACTTC.

This rearrangement joins TRBV7-2 to TRBJ2-7, with D possibly TRBD2 on 5 matching bases. Germline CDR1 SGHTA, CDR2 FQGNSA. There are 14 residues in the CDR3. Trimming stripped 5 bases from V and 0 bases from J, with 11 bases between. CDR3 sequence reads: CASSRTRSSYEQYF. The CDR3 nucleotides are TGTGCCAGCAGCAGGACTCGAAGCTCCTACGAGCAGTACTTC.

The chain recombines TRBV7-8 with TRBJ1-1; D is possibly TRBD1 (5 bases). Trimming left V 0 bases short and J 2 bases short, with 7 bases between. The CDR3 is 14 amino acids. Per the germline V gene, CDR1 is SGHVS and CDR2 is FQNEAQ. The CDR3 bases are TGTGCCAGCAGCTTAGCGGGGCTTAACACTGAAGCTTTCTTT. Encoded protein: CASSLAGLNTEAFF.

The chain combines TRBV6-5 with TRBJ2-7; the D call may be TRBD1 or TRBD2 (5 bases each). Trimming took off 0 bases at V and 2 bases at J, with 11 bases between the two ends. This CDR3 region has 15 residues. The germline V gene has CDR1 MNHEY and CDR2 SVGAGI. The chain's CDR3 is CASSYSPGRPYEQYF. DNA of the CDR3: TGTGCCAGCAGTTACTCGCCAGGGAGACCCTACGAGCAGTACTTC.